The 23 T cell receptor beta chains reported below all come from one sample, sequenced in a study of T cell changes during pregnancy in multiple sclerosis. The repertoire was sequenced with immunoSEQ multiplex PCR; TCRdb's copy has only in-frame clones and lacks some. The sample holds about 64,000 clones, roughly 92% seen once. The starting material was peripheral blood, obtained in the second trimester of pregnancy. All receptors come from a female donor with multiple sclerosis, enrolled in a pregnancy study.

The rearrangement links TRBV4-1 to TRBJ1-1, with D unresolved. Germline V gives CDR1 MGHRA, CDR2 YSYEKL. V was pared by 3 bases and J by 1 base, with 15 bases between. The CDR3 extends over 16 amino acids. In DNA, the CDR3 is TGCGCCAGCAGCCAGGAGGTAAGGGTCGGGAACACTGAAGCTTTCTTT. Translating it yields CASSQEVRVGNTEAFF.

The chain has TRBV30 and TRBJ1-1; D perhaps matches TRBD1 (6 bases). Per germline, CDR1 GTSNPN and CDR2 SVGIG (reference sequence). The CDR3 length is 14 residues. Trimming removed 0 bases at V and 1 base at J, with 9 bases between. CDR3 bases: TGTGCCTGGAGTGTGGGACACTCGAACACTGAAGCTTTCTTT. Protein: CAWSVGHSNTEAFF.

The chain is built from TRBV7-9 and TRBJ2-7, with 11 bases aligning to TRBD2. CDR3 length equals 17 residues. V lost 4 bases to trimming and J lost 0 bases; unmatched junction nucleotides: 8. Germline V gives CDR1 SEHNR, CDR2 FQNEAQ (reference sequence). In nucleotides, the CDR3 is TGTGCCAGCAGCTCTCGGACTAGCGGGTTCCCCTCCTACGAGCAGTACTTC. This gives the protein CASSSRTSGFPSYEQYF.

The CDR3 nucleotides are TGTGCCAGCAGCTTTACACTAAGCCCGTACCAAGAGACCCAGTACTTC. Its translation is CASSFTLSPYQETQYF. The chain is built from TRBV6-6 and TRBJ2-5; D call uncertain. This CDR3 spans 16 amino acids. Germline V CDR1 and CDR2: MNHNY, SVGAGI (reference sequence). Trimming cost V 6 bases and J 0 bases, with 17 bases left between them.

This chain connects TRBV7-3 to TRBJ2-5; a weak D match, TRBD1 (6 bases). Germline V gives CDR1 SGHTA, CDR2 FQGTGA. V lost 5 bases, J lost 2 bases, and 9 bases lay in between. The CDR3 totals 13 residues. The CDR3 DNA sequence: TGTGCCAGCAGCCCTGACAGGCAAGAGACCCAGTACTTC. This encodes CASSPDRQETQYF.

This rearrangement joins TRBV2 to TRBJ2-7, with TRBD1 as a possible D gene (5 bases). Germline lookup yields CDR1 SNHLY and CDR2 FYNNEI. The CDR3 loop spans 12 amino acids. V lost 10 bases and J 2 bases, leaving 12 bases between the germline ends. In DNA form, the CDR3 reads TGTGCCACAGGGCCCTTTCCCTACGAGCAGTACTTC. Protein sequence: CATGPFPYEQYF.

This clone came up once. The chain recombines TRBV10-1 with TRBJ1-1; the D gene is possibly TRBD1 (6 bases). This CDR3 has 13 amino acids. CDR1 and CDR2 (germline): WNHNN, SYGVQD (reference sequence). V lost 6 bases and J lost 0, with 8 bases in between. The CDR3, as DNA: TGCGCCAGCAGCCGGACAGTGAACACTGAAGCTTTCTTT. It specifies CASSRTVNTEAFF.

This rearrangement joins TRBV18 to TRBJ2-1; 7 bases are shared with TRBD2. Germline V gives CDR1 KGHSH, CDR2 LQKENI. The J segment lost 8 bases and the V segment lost 0 bases, leaving 7 bases of the junction unmatched. The CDR3 runs to 15 residues. Here the CDR3 reads CASSPPSLASDEQFF. Here the CDR3 DNA reads TGTGCCAGCTCACCACCGTCACTAGCGTCTGATGAGCAGTTCTTC.

This chain joins TRBV18 and TRBJ2-1; TRBD2 matches 8 bases. CDR3 size: 16 residues. Looked up from germline, CDR1 is KGHSH and CDR2 is LQKENI. Losses at the gene ends were 1 base for V and 9 bases for J; bases not matched to a gene: 11. The CDR3 region has the DNA TGTGCCAGCTCACCACGTAACCAGCGGGGGCATAGTGAGCAGTTCTTC. It codes for CASSPRNQRGHSEQFF.

The chain employs TRBV10-2 and TRBJ2-1; 9 bases agree with TRBD1. The CDR3 is 17 amino acids. J was trimmed by 0 bases and V by 6 bases; bases with no gene match: 9. CDR1 is WSHSY and CDR2 is SAAADI in the germline V gene. The CDR3: CASRDNRGLISYNEQFF. The CDR3 coding sequence is TGCGCCAGCAGGGACAACAGGGGGCTAATCTCCTACAATGAGCAGTTCTTC.

This chain uses TRBV10-1 with TRBJ2-7, with D tentatively TRBD1 (5 bases). CDR1 WNHNN and CDR2 SYGVQD come from the germline V gene (reference sequence). The CDR3 has 13 residues. Trimming cost V 3 bases and J 1 base, with 7 bases left between them. CDR3 sequence (DNA): TGCGCCAGCAGTGAAGGGGTATCCTACGAGCAGTACTTC. Its protein product is CASSEGVSYEQYF.

The rearrangement links TRBV25-1 to TRBJ1-4, with D maybe TRBD1 (6 bases). Germline assignment: CDR1 MGHDK and CDR2 SYGVNS. This CDR3 is built from 13 residues. Trimming took 6 bases from V and 1 from J, leaving 6 bases between them. CDR3 sequence reads: CASRDRTNEKLFF. The CDR3 region has the DNA TGTGCCAGCAGGGACAGAACTAATGAAAAACTGTTTTTT.

V is TRBV5-6 and J is TRBJ2-5, with unresolved D. Trimming took 1 base from V and 3 from J, leaving 4 bases between them. Germline V gene data show CDR1 as SGHDT and CDR2 as YYEEEE. The CDR3 covers 12 residues. The CDR3 nucleotides read TGTGCCAGCAGCTTGACAGAAGAGACCCAGTACTTC. Protein sequence: CASSLTEETQYF.

This clone was seen only once. The chain carries TRBV6-5 and TRBJ1-1; a possible D gene is TRBD1 (6 bases). The V end was cut by 8 bases, the J end by 3 bases, with 19 bases between. The CDR3 loop spans 15 amino acids. Per germline, CDR1 MNHEY and CDR2 SVGAGI. The CDR3 DNA follows: TGTGCCAGCTGCTGGTCGGAGACAGGCGACACTGAAGCTTTCTTT. This sequence encodes CASCWSETGDTEAFF.

V and J are TRBV12-5 and TRBJ1-5, with 7 bases fitting TRBD1. CDR1 is LGHNT, CDR2 FRNRAP, per germline. After removal of 7 bases from V and 3 bases from J, the junction contained 12 bases not matched to a gene. The CDR3 consists of 16 residues. CDR3 residues: CASALRLGQPNQPQHF. CDR3 coding DNA: TGTGCTAGTGCCCTCAGACTGGGACAGCCCAATCAGCCCCAGCATTTT.

The chain employs TRBV7-2 and TRBJ2-7; TRBD2 agrees at 8 bases. This CDR3 contains 14 residues. After removal of 7 bases from V and 3 bases from J, the junction contained 8 bases not matched to a gene. Germline loops: CDR1 SGHTA, CDR2 FQGNSA. Here the CDR3 reads CASTPQRGFYEQYF. CDR3 coding DNA: TGTGCCAGCACCCCCCAGCGGGGGTTCTACGAGCAGTACTTC.

The chain couples TRBV19 to TRBJ1-5, with unresolved D. Per germline, CDR1 LNHDA and CDR2 SQIVND (reference sequence). The V gene lost 0 bases and the J gene lost 0 bases, with 18 bases spanning the gap. This CDR3 has 19 amino acids. The CDR3 DNA sequence: TGTGCCAGTAGTATAGATCCGGCAGGCCAGAAGTATAGCAATCAGCCCCAGCATTTT. Its translation is CASSIDPAGQKYSNQPQHF.

The chain joins TRBV28 to TRBJ2-7; no firm D call. V was pared by 3 bases and J by 4 bases, with 7 bases between. The germline CDR1 and CDR2 sequences are MDHEN and SYDVKM. CDR3 length: 12 residues. CDR3 region: CASSFPSYEQYF. The CDR3 coding sequence is TGTGCCAGCAGTTTCCCATCATACGAGCAGTACTTC.

The rearrangement uses TRBV28 and TRBJ2-1; 8 bases line up with TRBD2. In germline, CDR1 is MDHEN, CDR2 SYDVKM. Trimming cost V 9 bases and J 8 bases; bases outside gene matches: 18. The CDR3 sequence is 16 residues long. The CDR3 sequence is CASKLGGLSGSDEQFF. In nucleotides, the CDR3 is TGTGCCAGTAAGCTCGGGGGTCTGAGCGGGAGCGATGAGCAGTTCTTC.

This chain uses TRBV5-1 with TRBJ2-5, with TRBD2 matching over 10 bases. This CDR3 has 15 amino acids. CDR1 is SGHRS, CDR2 YFSETQ, per germline. V shed 4 bases, J shed 2 bases, and the junction held 5 bases outside the gene matches. CDR3 DNA sequence: TGCGCCAGCAGCATAAGCGGGAGGGGTCAAGAGACCCAGTACTTC. Protein product: CASSISGRGQETQYF.

This clone was counted a single time. The chain is built from TRBV19 and TRBJ1-1, with a tentative D call TRBD1 (6 bases). The CDR3 loop spans 15 amino acids. V lost 5 bases, J lost 5 bases, and 18 bases lay in between. CDR1 LNHDA and CDR2 SQIVND come from the germline V gene (reference sequence). The CDR3 bases are TGTGCCAGTAGTCCCCGTTCAGGGGCGAATACTGAAGCTTTCTTT. This sequence encodes CASSPRSGANTEAFF. Drawing the rest from reference TRBV19 and TRBJ1-1, the complete variable domain is DGGITQSPKYLFRKEGQNVTLSCEQNLNHDAMYWYRQDPGQGLRLIYYSQIVNDFQKGDIAEGYSVSREKKESFPLTVTSAQKNPTAFYLCASSPRSGANTEAFFGQGTRLTVV.

The CDR3 loop is CASSPPRGTGELFF. The CDR3, as DNA: TGTGCCAGCTCACCACCGAGGGGGACCGGGGAGCTGTTTTTT. V usage is TRBV18 and J usage is TRBJ2-2, with D perhaps TRBD1 (6 bases). The CDR3 is 14 amino acids. Trimming left V 0 bases short and J 5 bases short, with 7 bases between. Germline assignment: CDR1 KGHSH and CDR2 LQKENI.

The CDR3 coding sequence is TGTGCCTTTTCACCAGACCTGATCAGGAACGAGCAGTACTTC. It translates to CAFSPDLIRNEQYF. The genes are TRBV10-3 and TRBJ2-7; D gene unclear. Germline CDR1 ENHRY, CDR2 SYGVKD. V dropped 11 bases and J dropped 5 bases, with 22 bases sitting between them. There are 14 residues in the CDR3.